The entry below describes one T cell receptor (beta chain). Antigen unknown. The sample is drawn from a study of cytomegalovirus exposure and HLA in healthy donors. The protocol was immunoSEQ multiplex PCR, while the TCRdb copy is restricted to in-frame clones and leaves out a portion. The table records 92,000 or so clones, 96% of them present only once. The V end was cut by 6 bases, the J end by 3 bases, with 9 bases between. The CDR3 is 13 amino acids. Germline values: CDR1 WSHSY, CDR2 SAAADI. Study-wide results and limits: A few chains tied to CMV proved CMV antigen-specific in vitro. Among TCR beta chains, those listed as cytomegalovirus-associated numbered about 160.

Sequenced sample: PBMCs. This TCR was sampled from a man between 18 and 29 years old in good health and CMV-seronegative. The chain couples TRBV10-2 to TRBJ2-1; D is unresolved. CDR3 sequence reads: CASRAGFYNEQFF. In DNA, the CDR3 is TGCGCCAGCAGGGCAGGTTTCTACAATGAGCAGTTCTTC.